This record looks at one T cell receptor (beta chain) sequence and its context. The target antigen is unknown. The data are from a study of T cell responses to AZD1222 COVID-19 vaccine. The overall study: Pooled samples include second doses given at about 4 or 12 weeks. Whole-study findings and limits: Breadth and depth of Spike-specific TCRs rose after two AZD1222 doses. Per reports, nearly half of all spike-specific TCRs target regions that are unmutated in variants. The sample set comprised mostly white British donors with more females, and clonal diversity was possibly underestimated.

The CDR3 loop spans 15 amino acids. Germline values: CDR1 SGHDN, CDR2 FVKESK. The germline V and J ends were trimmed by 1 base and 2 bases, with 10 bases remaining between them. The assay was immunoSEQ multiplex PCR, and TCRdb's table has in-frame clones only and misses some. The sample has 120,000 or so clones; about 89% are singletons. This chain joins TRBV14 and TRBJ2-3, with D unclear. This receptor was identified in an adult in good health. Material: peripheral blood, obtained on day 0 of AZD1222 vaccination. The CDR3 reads CASSQAQIFTDTQYF. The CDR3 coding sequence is TGTGCCAGCAGCCAAGCGCAGATATTCACAGATACGCAGTATTTT.